This T cell receptor beta chain was identified in a study of cytomegalovirus exposure and HLA in healthy donors. General study points: Altogether, 150 to 200 TCR beta chains were recorded as cytomegalovirus-associated.

The CDR3 has 17 residues. V dropped 2 bases and J dropped 0; count of bases not matched to a gene: 7. Germline assignment: CDR1 SQVTM and CDR2 ANQGSEA. About this clone itself: The antigen is not known.

The PCR employed 60 Vbeta primers together with 13 Jbeta primers. Repertoires were generated with immunoSEQ multiplex PCR, while TCRdb's copy carries only in-frame clones and drops some. The sample records roughly 110,000 clones, roughly 80% being singletons. This rearrangement joins TRBV29-1 to TRBJ2-1, with TRBD2 identical over 10 bases. This sequence was found in a man aged 25-40 years in good health and CMV-seronegative. The specimen was PBMCs. CDR3 nucleotides: TGCAGCGTTGAACCCCTAGCGGGAGAGGTCTCCTACAATGAGCAGTTCTTC. Its protein is CSVEPLAGEVSYNEQFF.